The 15 T cell receptor beta chains given below trace back to one sample, sequenced in a study of identifying expanded T cells in peripheral blood. Produced via immunoSEQ multiplex PCR; TCRdb's table is partial and in-frame only. The sample gives around 60,000 clones, under 85% of which show up once; more than 15% is in the top ten. Source material: blood. The receptors originated from a person aged 18 to 70 in good health.

The J gene is TRBJ2-7, the V gene TRBV27; D gene uncertain. This CDR3 region has 13 residues. V was clipped by 6 bases and J by 11 bases, with 20 bases between them. The germline gives CDR1 MNHEY, CDR2 SMNVEV (reference sequence). The CDR3 DNA reads as TGTGCCAGCAGCTATTTTGGGAATCCGATTAAGTACTTC. This encodes CASSYFGNPIKYF.

This clone was counted once. The chain recombines TRBV11-2 with TRBJ2-7; D is perhaps TRBD1 (7 bases). Germline-derived CDR1 and CDR2 are SGHAT and FQNNGV. The V end lost 1 base, the J end lost 2 bases, and 12 bases lay between the germline ends. This CDR3 region has 15 residues. The CDR3: CASSLGAGGTYEQYF. Written as DNA, the CDR3 is TGTGCCAGCAGCTTAGGGGCAGGGGGGACCTACGAGCAGTACTTC.

The table lists this clone with a few counts. The rearrangement joins TRBV2 to TRBJ1-4; possible D gene TRBD1, 5 bases. The V end was cut by 4 bases, the J end by 10 bases, with 10 bases between. The CDR3 loop spans 12 amino acids. CDR1 is SNHLY and CDR2 is FYNNEI in the germline V gene. CDR3 nucleotide sequence: TGTGCCAGCAGTGCCGGGGGTGGAAAACTGTTTTTT. It specifies CASSAGGGKLFF. The full variable domain, in which reference TRBV2 and TRBJ1-4 provide the parts outside the CDR3, is EPEVTQTPSHQVTQMGQEVILRCVPISNHLYFYWYRQILGQKVEFLVSFYNNEISEKSEIFDDQFSVERPDGSNFTLKIRSTKLEDSAMYFCASSAGGGKLFFGSGTQLSVL.

J is TRBJ2-7 and V is TRBV6-5, with 12 bases fitting TRBD2. V was clipped by 6 bases and J by 5 bases; unmatched bases: 5. The CDR3 has 14 residues. Per germline, CDR1 MNHEY and CDR2 SVGAGI. CDR3 residues: CASRPSGRANEQYF. Written as DNA, the CDR3 is TGTGCCAGCAGACCTAGCGGGAGGGCTAACGAGCAGTACTTC.

The J gene is TRBJ1-2, the V gene TRBV6-6; D is unresolved. The germline V gene has CDR1 MNHNY and CDR2 SVGAGI (reference sequence). The CDR3 runs 14 residues. The V end lost 4 bases, the J end lost 4 bases, and 13 bases lay between the germline ends. This CDR3 reads CASSSPTEFYGYTF. Written as DNA, the CDR3 is TGTGCCAGCAGTTCCCCGACTGAATTCTATGGCTACACCTTC.

The genes are TRBV4-2 and TRBJ2-7; TRBD2 matches at 11 bases. The trim removed 3 bases at V and 4 bases at J, leaving 14 bases unmatched. Germline CDR1 and CDR2: LGHNA and YNFKEQ. The CDR3 is made up of 18 amino acids. CDR3 nucleotides: TGTGCCAGCAGCCAGAACTGGGCAACTAGCGGGAGAGGGTACGAGCAGTACTTC. Protein: CASSQNWATSGRGYEQYF.

This clone was counted only a few times. The rearrangement uses TRBV19 and TRBJ2-1; 12 bases are a match to TRBD1. This CDR3 is built from 17 residues. With V trimmed by 3 bases and J by 5 bases, 8 bases remained unmatched. Germline-derived CDR1 and CDR2 are LNHDA and SQIVND (reference sequence). CDR3: CASSMTGTGGFDNEQFF. The CDR3, as DNA: TGTGCCAGTAGTATGACCGGGACAGGGGGCTTTGACAATGAGCAGTTCTTC. Full variable domain (remainder filled in from reference TRBV19 and TRBJ2-1): DGGITQSPKYLFRKEGQNVTLSCEQNLNHDAMYWYRQDPGQGLRLIYYSQIVNDFQKGDIAEGYSVSREKKESFPLTVTSAQKNPTAFYLCASSMTGTGGFDNEQFFGPGTRLTVL.

The V call is TRBV7-6, the J call TRBJ1-4, with 7 bases aligning to TRBD1. Germline CDR1 is SGHVS and CDR2 is FNYEAQ. The CDR3 is made up of 15 amino acids. Trimming at V came to 5 bases and at J to 5 bases, leaving 8 bases not matched to a gene. The CDR3 DNA reads as TGTGCCAGCAGCCGGGGACAGAACAAGAATGAAAAACTGTTTTTT. Protein product: CASSRGQNKNEKLFF. Based on the CDR3 plus reference TRBV7-6 and TRBJ1-4, the full variable domain is GAGVSQSPRYKVTKRGQDVALRCDPISGHVSLYWYRQALGQGPEFLTYFNYEAQQDKSGLPNDRFSAERPEGSISTLTIQRTEQRDSAMYRCASSRGQNKNEKLFFGSGTQLSVL.

The sample holds a few counts of this clone. The chain uses TRBV29-1 and TRBJ2-5; 8 bases fit TRBD1. The CDR3 is 14 residues long. The junction had 9 bases not matched to a gene; V was cut back by 5 bases and J by 4 bases. Germline assignment: CDR1 SQVTM and CDR2 ANQGSEA. The CDR3 loop reads CSVSLPDRVETQYF. CDR3 nucleotide sequence: TGCAGCGTTTCCCTCCCGGACAGGGTAGAGACCCAGTACTTC.

The genes are TRBV2 and TRBJ1-1, with D possibly being TRBD1 (5 bases). The germline V and J ends were trimmed by 3 bases and 1 base, with 6 bases remaining between them. Per the germline V gene, CDR1 is SNHLY and CDR2 is FYNNEI. The CDR3 extends over 13 amino acids. The CDR3 nucleotides are TGTGCCAGCAGTGAGGGGGGGAACACTGAAGCTTTCTTT. Its translation is CASSEGGNTEAFF.

The chain is built from TRBV10-3 and TRBJ1-5; D might be TRBD1 (5 bases). Trimming took off 2 bases at V and 8 bases at J, with 13 bases between the two ends. The length of the CDR3 is 14 residues. CDR1 ENHRY and CDR2 SYGVKD come from the germline V gene. Written as DNA, the CDR3 is TGTGCCATCAGTGAGCGGGGGGGGGATGAGCCCCAGCATTTT. As protein: CAISERGGDEPQHF.

This sequence joins TRBV11-3 and TRBJ2-5; perhaps TRBD2 as D (7 bases). This CDR3 has 16 amino acids. The V and J ends lost 5 bases and 1 base respectively, with 17 bases between them. CDR1 SGHNT and CDR2 YENEEA come from the germline V gene. CDR3 amino acids: CASSPRGGPLQETQYF. CDR3 bases: TGTGCCAGCAGCCCTAGGGGGGGTCCCCTCCAAGAGACCCAGTACTTC.

The V and J genes are TRBV9 and TRBJ2-2; D is possibly TRBD2 (5 bases). Germline V gene data show CDR1 as SGDLS and CDR2 as YYNGEE. This CDR3 spans 15 amino acids. V lost 0 bases, J lost 6 bases, and 12 bases lay in between. The DNA of the CDR3 is TGTGCCAGCAGCGTAGGGGTCCGGGGTGCCGGGGAGCTGTTTTTT. Translating it yields CASSVGVRGAGELFF. Looking up the rest from reference TRBV9 and TRBJ2-2 gives the full variable domain: DSGVTQTPKHLITATGQRVTLRCSPRSGDLSVYWYQQSLDQGLQFLIQYYNGEERAKGNILERFSAQQFPDLHSELNLSSLELGDSALYFCASSVGVRGAGELFFGEGSRLTVL.

The rearrangement links TRBV7-2 to TRBJ2-1, with TRBD2 matching 8 bases. The germline V gene has CDR1 SGHTA and CDR2 FQGNSA. V was clipped by 5 bases and J by 2 bases; unmatched bases: 5. The CDR3 is made up of 15 amino acids. CDR3 region: CASSPAGVTYNEQFF. The CDR3 DNA reads as TGTGCCAGCAGCCCAGCGGGAGTCACCTACAATGAGCAGTTCTTC. The whole variable domain, remainder taken from reference TRBV7-2 and TRBJ2-1, is GAGVSQSPSNKVTEKGKDVELRCDPISGHTALYWYRQSLGQGLEFLIYFQGNSAPDKSGLPSDRFSAERTGGSVSTLTIQRTQQEDSAVYLCASSPAGVTYNEQFFGPGTRLTVL.

The CDR3 nucleotides read TGTGCCAGCTCACCCCGGACAGGGGACGCGTCAAGCTACACCTTC. The encoded protein is CASSPRTGDASSYTF. The chain couples TRBV18 to TRBJ1-2; 9 bases are a match to TRBD1. The CDR3 runs 15 residues. Germline V CDR1 and CDR2: KGHSH, LQKENI. J gave up 9 bases and V 3 bases, and 11 bases lay outside the gene matches.